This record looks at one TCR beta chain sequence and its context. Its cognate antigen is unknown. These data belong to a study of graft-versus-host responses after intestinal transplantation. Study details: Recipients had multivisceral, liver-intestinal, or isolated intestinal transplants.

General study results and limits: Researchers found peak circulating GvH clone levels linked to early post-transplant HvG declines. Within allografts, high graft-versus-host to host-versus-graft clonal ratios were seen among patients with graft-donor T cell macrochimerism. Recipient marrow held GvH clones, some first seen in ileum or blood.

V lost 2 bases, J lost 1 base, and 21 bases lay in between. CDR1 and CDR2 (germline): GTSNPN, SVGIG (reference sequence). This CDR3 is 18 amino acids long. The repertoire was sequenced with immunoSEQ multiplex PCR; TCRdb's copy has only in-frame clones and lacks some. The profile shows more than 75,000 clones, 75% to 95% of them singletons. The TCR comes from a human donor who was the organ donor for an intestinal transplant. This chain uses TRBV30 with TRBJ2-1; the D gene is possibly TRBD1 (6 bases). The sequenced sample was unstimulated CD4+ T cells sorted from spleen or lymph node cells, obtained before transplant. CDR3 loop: CAWSYWVRGNLSYNEQFF. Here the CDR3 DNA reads TGTGCCTGGAGTTATTGGGTCAGGGGAAACTTATCCTACAATGAGCAGTTCTTC.